This TCR beta chain was profiled in a study of post-analysis software for immune sequencing data. Germline CDR1 MDHEN, CDR2 SYDVKM. V was cut by 4 bases and J by 7 bases, with 11 bases left in between. This CDR3 is 13 amino acids long. cDNA libraries of TCR beta carried unique molecular identifiers. Each CDR3 protein gets one entry after TCRdb re-called the PCR reads with MiXCR. The sample has around 710,000 distinct CDR3 sequences, around 42% seen once. Concerning this clonotype: Its matching antigen is unknown.

Study-level points and caveats: Roughly five TRBV segments appeared more often in patients than in controls, and TRBV5-6, TRBV5-1 and TRBV20-1 were among these.

The chain employs TRBV28 and TRBJ2-1; no reliable D call. The clonotype comes from a girl aged 5-17 years with multiple sclerosis. The specimen sequenced was blood. Here the CDR3 reads CASSYGPPNEQFF. The CDR3 coding sequence is TGTGCCAGCAGTTATGGACCTCCTAATGAGCAGTTCTTC.